A selection of T cell receptor beta chains follows, all from one sample in a study of T cell responses to AZD1222 COVID-19 vaccine. Sequencing used immunoSEQ multiplex PCR; TCRdb keeps in-frame clones, though not all of them. The table lists 120,000 to 150,000 clones, about 93% of them singletons. The specimen was peripheral blood, collected on day 0 of AZD1222 vaccination. The source of these receptors is an adult in good health. The CDR3 runs from the conserved cysteine through the conserved F or W. The order of the fields is J gene, V gene, CDR3 protein.

TRBJ2-1,TRBV9,CASSYRGGRPYNEQFF
TRBJ2-1,TRBV5-1,CASSPQAPEQFF
TRBJ1-1,TRBV12-3/TRBV12-4,CASSPRVGDAFF
TRBJ1-2,TRBV6-2/TRBV6-3,CASSQPPWSYTF
TRBJ1-6,TRBV6-5,CASSSRRAESPLHF
TRBJ1-6,TRBV2,CASSRDRGPSIGSPLHF
TRBJ1-3,TRBV11-2,CASRVTGDGNTIYF
TRBJ2-3,TRBV4-1,CASSQEVRGSDTQYF
TRBJ1-1,TRBV6-2/TRBV6-3,CASSRQGAVANPEAFF
TRBJ1-5,TRBV6-2/TRBV6-3,CASSFLHQPQHF
TRBJ1-4,TRBV6-5,CASSLGGIGNEKLFF
TRBJ2-7,TRBV7-9,CASSGGNEQYF
TRBJ1-5,TRBV12-3/TRBV12-4,CASSLFENQPQHF
TRBJ1-1,TRBV19,CASSIRVNTEAFF
TRBJ2-3,TRBV4-2,CASSPESSGRATDTQYF
TRBJ1-3,TRBV5-8,CASSLAAGTSGNTIYF
TRBJ2-2,TRBV18,CASSPQGNSNTGELFF